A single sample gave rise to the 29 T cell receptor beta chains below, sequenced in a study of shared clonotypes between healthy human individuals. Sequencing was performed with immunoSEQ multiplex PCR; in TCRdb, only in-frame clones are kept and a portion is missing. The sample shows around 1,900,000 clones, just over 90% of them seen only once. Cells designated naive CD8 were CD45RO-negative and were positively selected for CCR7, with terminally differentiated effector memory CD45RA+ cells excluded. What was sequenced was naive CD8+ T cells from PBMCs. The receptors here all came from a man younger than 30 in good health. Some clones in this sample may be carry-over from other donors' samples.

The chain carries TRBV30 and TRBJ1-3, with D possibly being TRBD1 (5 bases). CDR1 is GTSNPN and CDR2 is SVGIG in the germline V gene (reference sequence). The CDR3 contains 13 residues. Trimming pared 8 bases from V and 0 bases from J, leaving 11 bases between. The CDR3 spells CARTGPSGNTIYF. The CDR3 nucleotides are TGTGCCCGGACGGGGCCCTCTGGAAACACCATATATTTT.

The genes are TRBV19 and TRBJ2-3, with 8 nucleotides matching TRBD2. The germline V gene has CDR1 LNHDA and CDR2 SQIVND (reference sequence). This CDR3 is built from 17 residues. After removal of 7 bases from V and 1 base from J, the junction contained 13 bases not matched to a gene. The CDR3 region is CASKPSLARGGTDTQYF. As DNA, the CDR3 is TGTGCCAGTAAGCCGTCTTTGGCGCGGGGGGGCACAGATACGCAGTATTTT.

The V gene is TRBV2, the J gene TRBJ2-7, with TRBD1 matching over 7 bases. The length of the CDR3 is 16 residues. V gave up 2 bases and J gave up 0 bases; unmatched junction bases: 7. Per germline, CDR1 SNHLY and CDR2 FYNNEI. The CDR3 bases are TGTGCCAGCAGTGAACTAGGACAGGTTATCTCCTACGAGCAGTACTTC. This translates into CASSELGQVISYEQYF.

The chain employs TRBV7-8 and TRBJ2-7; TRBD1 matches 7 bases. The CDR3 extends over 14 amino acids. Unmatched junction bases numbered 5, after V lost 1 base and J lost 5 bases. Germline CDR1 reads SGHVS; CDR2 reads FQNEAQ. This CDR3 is CASSLVPTGNEQYF. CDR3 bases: TGTGCCAGCAGCTTAGTCCCGACAGGGAACGAGCAGTACTTC.

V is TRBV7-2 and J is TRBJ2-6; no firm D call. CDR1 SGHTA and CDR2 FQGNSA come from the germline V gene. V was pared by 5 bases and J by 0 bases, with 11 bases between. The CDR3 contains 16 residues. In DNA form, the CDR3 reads TGTGCCAGCAGCCGTTTAGGTTTCTCTGGGGCCAACGTCCTGACTTTC. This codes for CASSRLGFSGANVLTF.

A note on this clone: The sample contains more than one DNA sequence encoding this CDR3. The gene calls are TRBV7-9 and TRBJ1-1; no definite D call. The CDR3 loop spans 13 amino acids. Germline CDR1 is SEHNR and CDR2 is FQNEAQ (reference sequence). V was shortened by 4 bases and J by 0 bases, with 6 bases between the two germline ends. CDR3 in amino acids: CASSSNLNTEAFF. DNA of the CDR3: TGTGCCAGCAGCTCGAACTTGAACACTGAAGCTTTCTTT.

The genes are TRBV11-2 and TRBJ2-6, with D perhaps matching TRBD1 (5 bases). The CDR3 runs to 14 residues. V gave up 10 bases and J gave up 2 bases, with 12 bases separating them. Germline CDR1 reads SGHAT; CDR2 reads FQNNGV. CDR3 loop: CAIAQVTGANVLTF. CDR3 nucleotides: TGTGCCATAGCACAGGTTACTGGGGCCAACGTCCTGACTTTC.

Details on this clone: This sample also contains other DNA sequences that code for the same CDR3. CDR3: CSVAGRTNEKLFF. CDR3 nucleotides: TGCAGCGTTGCAGGGCGAACTAATGAAAAACTGTTTTTT. The chain is built from TRBV29-1 and TRBJ1-4; possible D gene TRBD1, 5 bases. Germline loops: CDR1 SQVTM, CDR2 ANQGSEA. This CDR3 contains 13 residues. V was pared by 4 bases and J by 1 base, with 7 bases between.

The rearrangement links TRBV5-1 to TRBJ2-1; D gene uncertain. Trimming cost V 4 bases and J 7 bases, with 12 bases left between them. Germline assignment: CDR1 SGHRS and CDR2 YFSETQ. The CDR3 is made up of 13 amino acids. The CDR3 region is CASSKDLENEQFF. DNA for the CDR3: TGCGCCAGCAGCAAGGATCTGGAGAATGAGCAGTTCTTC.

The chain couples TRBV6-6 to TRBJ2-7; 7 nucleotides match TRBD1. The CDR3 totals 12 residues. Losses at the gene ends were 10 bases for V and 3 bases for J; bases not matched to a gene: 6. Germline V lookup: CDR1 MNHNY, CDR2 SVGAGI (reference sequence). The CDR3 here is CAILTGDYEQYF. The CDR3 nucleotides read TGTGCCATCTTAACAGGGGACTACGAGCAGTACTTC.

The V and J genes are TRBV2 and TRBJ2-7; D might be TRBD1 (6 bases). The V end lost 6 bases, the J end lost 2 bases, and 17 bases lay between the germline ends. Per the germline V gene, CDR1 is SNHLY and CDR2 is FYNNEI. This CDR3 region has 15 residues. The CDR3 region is CASRRERNRAYEQYF. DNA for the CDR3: TGTGCCAGCAGACGCGAACGGAACAGGGCCTACGAGCAGTACTTC.

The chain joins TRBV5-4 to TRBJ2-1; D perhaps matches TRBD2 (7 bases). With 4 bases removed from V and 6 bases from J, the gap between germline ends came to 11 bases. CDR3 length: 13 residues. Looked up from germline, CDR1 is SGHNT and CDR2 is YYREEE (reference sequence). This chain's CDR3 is CASSRRGGNEQFF. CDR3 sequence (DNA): TGTGCCAGCAGCCGAAGGGGGGGCAATGAGCAGTTCTTC.

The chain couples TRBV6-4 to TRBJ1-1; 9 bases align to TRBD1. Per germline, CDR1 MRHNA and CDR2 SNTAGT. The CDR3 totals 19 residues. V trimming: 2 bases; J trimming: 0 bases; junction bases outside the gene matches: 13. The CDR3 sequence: CASSDMSGTGWVVNTEAFF. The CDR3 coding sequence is TGTGCCAGCAGTGACATGTCCGGGACAGGGTGGGTTGTGAACACTGAAGCTTTCTTT.

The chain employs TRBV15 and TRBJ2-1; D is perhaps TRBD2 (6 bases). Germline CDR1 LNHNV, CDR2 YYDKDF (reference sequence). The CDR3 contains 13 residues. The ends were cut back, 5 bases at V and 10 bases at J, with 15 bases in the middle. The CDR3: CATSSTGSGEQFF. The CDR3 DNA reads TGTGCCACCAGCTCGACCGGGAGCGGGGAGCAGTTCTTC. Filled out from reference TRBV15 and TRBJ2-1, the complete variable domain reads DAMVIQNPRYQVTQFGKPVTLSCSQTLNHNVMYWYQQKSSQAPKLLFHYYDKDFNNEADTPDNFQSRRPNTSFCFLDIRSPGLGDTAMYLCATSSTGSGEQFFGPGTRLTVL.

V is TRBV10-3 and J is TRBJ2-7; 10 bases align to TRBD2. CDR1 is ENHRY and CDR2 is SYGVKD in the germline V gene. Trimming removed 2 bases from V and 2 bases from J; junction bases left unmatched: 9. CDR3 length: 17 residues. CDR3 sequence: CAISEPTTSGAAYEQYF. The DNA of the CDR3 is TGTGCCATCAGTGAGCCTACCACTAGCGGGGCAGCCTACGAGCAGTACTTC.

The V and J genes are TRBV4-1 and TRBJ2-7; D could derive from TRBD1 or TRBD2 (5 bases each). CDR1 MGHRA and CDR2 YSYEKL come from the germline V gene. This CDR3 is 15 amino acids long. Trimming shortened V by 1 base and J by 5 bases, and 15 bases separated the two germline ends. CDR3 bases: TGCGCCAGCAGCCAAGTGAGAGGGGATTCCCACGAGCAGTACTTC. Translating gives CASSQVRGDSHEQYF.

In DNA, the CDR3 is TGTGCCAGCAGTTCCCGACTAGCGGGAGGTTATGAGCAGTACTTC. As protein: CASSSRLAGGYEQYF. The V call is TRBV6-1, the J call TRBJ2-7; 13 bases agree with TRBD2. The CDR3 covers 15 residues. The V gene end was trimmed by 5 bases and the J gene end by 7 bases; junction bases not matched to a gene: 8. CDR1 MNHNS and CDR2 SASEGT come from the germline V gene.

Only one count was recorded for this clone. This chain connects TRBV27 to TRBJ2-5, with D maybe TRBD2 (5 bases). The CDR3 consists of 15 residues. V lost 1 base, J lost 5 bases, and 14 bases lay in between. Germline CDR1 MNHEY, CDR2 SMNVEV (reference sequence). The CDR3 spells CASSLFVGSGETQYF. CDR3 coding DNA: TGTGCCAGCAGTTTATTCGTGGGCAGCGGTGAGACCCAGTACTTC.

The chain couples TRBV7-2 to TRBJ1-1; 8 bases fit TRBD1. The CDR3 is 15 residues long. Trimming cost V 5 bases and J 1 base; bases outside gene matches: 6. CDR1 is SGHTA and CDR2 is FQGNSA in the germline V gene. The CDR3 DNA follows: TGTGCCAGCAGCCAAGACAGGGGAAGGAACACTGAAGCTTTCTTT. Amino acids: CASSQDRGRNTEAFF.

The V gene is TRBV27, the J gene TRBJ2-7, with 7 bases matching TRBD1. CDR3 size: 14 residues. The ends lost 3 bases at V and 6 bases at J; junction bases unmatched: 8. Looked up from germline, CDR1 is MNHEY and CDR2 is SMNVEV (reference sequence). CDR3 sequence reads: CASSFILNRGEQYF. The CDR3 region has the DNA TGTGCCAGCAGTTTTATCCTAAACAGGGGCGAGCAGTACTTC.

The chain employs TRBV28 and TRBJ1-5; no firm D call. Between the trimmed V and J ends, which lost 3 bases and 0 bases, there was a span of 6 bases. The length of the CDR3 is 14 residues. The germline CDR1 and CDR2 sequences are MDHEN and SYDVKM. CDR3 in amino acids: CASSFAHSNQPQHF. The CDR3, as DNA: TGTGCCAGCAGTTTCGCTCATAGCAATCAGCCCCAGCATTTT.

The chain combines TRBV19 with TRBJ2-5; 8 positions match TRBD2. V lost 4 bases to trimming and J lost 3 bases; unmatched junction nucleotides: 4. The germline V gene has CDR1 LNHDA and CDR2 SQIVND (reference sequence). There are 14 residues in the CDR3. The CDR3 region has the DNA TGTGCCAGTAGTAATCGAGCGGGAGAAGAGACCCAGTACTTC. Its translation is CASSNRAGEETQYF. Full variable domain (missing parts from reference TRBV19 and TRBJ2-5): DGGITQSPKYLFRKEGQNVTLSCEQNLNHDAMYWYRQDPGQGLRLIYYSQIVNDFQKGDIAEGYSVSREKKESFPLTVTSAQKNPTAFYLCASSNRAGEETQYFGPGTRLLVL.

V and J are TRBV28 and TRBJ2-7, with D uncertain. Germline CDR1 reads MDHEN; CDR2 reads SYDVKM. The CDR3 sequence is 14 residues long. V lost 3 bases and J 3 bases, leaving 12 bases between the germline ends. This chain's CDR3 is CASSFGPQVYEQYF. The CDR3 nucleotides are TGTGCCAGCAGTTTTGGTCCGCAAGTCTACGAGCAGTACTTC.

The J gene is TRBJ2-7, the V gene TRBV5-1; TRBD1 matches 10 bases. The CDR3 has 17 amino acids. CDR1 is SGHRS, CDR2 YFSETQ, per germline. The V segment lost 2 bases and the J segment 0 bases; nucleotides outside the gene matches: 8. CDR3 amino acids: CASSFYPGQGSSYEQYF. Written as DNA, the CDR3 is TGCGCCAGCAGCTTTTACCCGGGACAGGGGTCCTCCTACGAGCAGTACTTC.

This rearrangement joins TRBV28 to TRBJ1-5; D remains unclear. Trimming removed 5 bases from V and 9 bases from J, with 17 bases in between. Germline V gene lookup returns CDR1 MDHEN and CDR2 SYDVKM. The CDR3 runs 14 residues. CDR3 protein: CASSLRHAQVPQHF. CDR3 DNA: TGTGCCAGCAGTCTCCGACACGCTCAGGTGCCCCAGCATTTT.

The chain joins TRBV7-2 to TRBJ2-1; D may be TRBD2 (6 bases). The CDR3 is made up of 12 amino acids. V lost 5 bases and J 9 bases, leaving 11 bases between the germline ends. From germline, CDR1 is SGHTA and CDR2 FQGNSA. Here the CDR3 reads CASSPPGVEQFF. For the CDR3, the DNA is TGTGCCAGCAGCCCACCGGGGGTTGAGCAGTTCTTC.

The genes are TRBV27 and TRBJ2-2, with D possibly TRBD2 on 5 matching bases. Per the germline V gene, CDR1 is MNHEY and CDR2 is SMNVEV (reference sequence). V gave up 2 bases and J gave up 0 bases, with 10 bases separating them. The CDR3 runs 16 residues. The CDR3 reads CASSLNYGANTGELFF. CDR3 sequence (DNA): TGTGCCAGCAGTTTAAATTACGGGGCGAACACCGGGGAGCTGTTTTTT.

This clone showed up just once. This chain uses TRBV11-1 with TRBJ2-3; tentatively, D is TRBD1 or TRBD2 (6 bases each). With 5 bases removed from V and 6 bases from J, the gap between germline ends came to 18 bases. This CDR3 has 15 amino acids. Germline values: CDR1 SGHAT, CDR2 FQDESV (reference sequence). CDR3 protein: CASSARWGAGDTQYF. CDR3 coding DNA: TGTGCCAGCAGCGCACGCTGGGGGGCCGGGGATACGCAGTATTTT.

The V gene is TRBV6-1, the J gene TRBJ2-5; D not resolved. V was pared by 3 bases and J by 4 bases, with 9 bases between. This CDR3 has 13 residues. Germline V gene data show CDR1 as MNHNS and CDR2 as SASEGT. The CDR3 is CASSETLSETQYF. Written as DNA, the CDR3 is TGTGCCAGCAGTGAGACACTGTCAGAGACCCAGTACTTC.